Following are 8 T cell receptor beta chains from one sample sequenced in a study of CD8 T cells in ankylosing spondylitis. Study findings and constraints: Ankylosing spondylitis blood appeared to carry a characteristic TCR beta motif of roughly eight highly homologous variants.

Antigens for these TCRs are unknown. TCRdb itself ran the 5' RACE reads through MiXCR, one entry per CDR3 protein. The sample consists of a few hundred thousand distinct CDR3 sequences, approximately 20% of them appearing once. Sample: blood, either unsorted or a sorted T cell fraction (not recorded which). These receptors originate from a male donor with ankylosing spondylitis.

The chain has TRBV10-3 and TRBJ2-1; 7 bases fit TRBD2. CDR1 ENHRY and CDR2 SYGVKD come from the germline V gene. The trim removed 6 bases at V and 14 bases at J, leaving 19 bases unmatched. There are 15 residues in the CDR3. The CDR3 sequence: CAISPRAGDGDGEFF. The CDR3 nucleotides are TGTGCCATCAGCCCCCGGGCGGGAGACGGTGATGGGGAGTTCTTC.

V usage is TRBV20-1 and J usage is TRBJ2-2; D gene unclear. The CDR3 has 12 residues. CDR1 and CDR2 (germline): DFQATT, SNEGSKA (reference sequence). V lost 6 bases and J 6 bases, leaving 11 bases between the germline ends. CDR3: CSAPAGAGELFF. The CDR3 coding sequence is TGCAGTGCCCCCGCTGGAGCCGGGGAGCTGTTTTTT.

This clonotype was counted between two and nine times. The rearrangement joins TRBV12-3 or TRBV12-4 to TRBJ2-1; 9 nucleotides align to TRBD1. The CDR3 extends over 15 amino acids. V dropped 6 bases and J dropped 8; count of bases not matched to a gene: 11. CDR3: CASRLPGQGGYEQFF. The CDR3 bases are TGTGCCAGCAGGCTTCCGGGACAGGGAGGCTATGAGCAGTTCTTC.

V usage is TRBV7-2 and J usage is TRBJ1-1, with D possibly TRBD1 on 5 matching bases. Germline V gene sequence: CDR1 SGHTA, CDR2 FQGNSA. V was trimmed by 1 base and J by 1 base, leaving 13 bases between them. The CDR3 length is 16 residues. Here the CDR3 DNA reads TGTGCCAGCAGCTTAGTAACAGGTTGGGGGAACACTGAAGCTTTCTTT. It is translated as CASSLVTGWGNTEAFF.

This clonotype was seen a few times. This chain connects TRBV18 to TRBJ2-2; 10 nucleotides align to TRBD2. The germline gives CDR1 KGHSH, CDR2 LQKENI. This CDR3 contains 17 residues. V gave up 3 bases and J gave up 8 bases; unmatched junction bases: 12. The CDR3 nucleotides read TGTGCCAGCTCACCGAAGCGGCTAGCGGGAGCGGCAGGGGAGCTGTTTTTT. Translating it yields CASSPKRLAGAAGELFF.

The chain employs TRBV11-3 and TRBJ2-3; 10 nucleotides align to TRBD2. This CDR3 has 16 amino acids. The trim removed 3 bases at V and 6 bases at J, leaving 9 bases unmatched. The germline CDR1 and CDR2 sequences are SGHNT and YENEEA. This CDR3 is CASSLAAGGPTDTQYF. The CDR3 DNA follows: TGTGCCAGCAGCTTGGCAGCGGGAGGGCCGACTGATACGCAGTATTTT.

This sequence joins TRBV18 and TRBJ2-4, with TRBD1 matching 8 bases. The CDR3 extends over 14 amino acids. J gave up 8 bases and V 6 bases, and 9 bases lay outside the gene matches. Germline-derived CDR1 and CDR2 are KGHSH and LQKENI. The chain's CDR3 is CASSPGQGEYIQYF. CDR3 nucleotides: TGTGCCAGCTCCCCAGGACAGGGAGAGTACATTCAGTACTTC. Full variable domain (missing parts from reference TRBV18 and TRBJ2-4): NAGVMQNPRHLVRRRGQEARLRCSPMKGHSHVYWYRQLPEEGLKFMVYLQKENIIDESGMPKERFSAEFPKEGPSILRIQQVVRGDSAAYFCASSPGQGEYIQYFGAGTRLSVL.

The chain employs TRBV6-2 or TRBV6-3 and TRBJ2-5, with D unclear. Germline-derived CDR1 and CDR2 are MNHEY and SVGEGT. Between the trimmed V and J ends, which lost 4 bases and 7 bases, there was a span of 10 bases. The CDR3 length is 12 residues. The CDR3 reads CASSWQDGTQYF. Here the CDR3 DNA reads TGTGCCAGCAGTTGGCAGGACGGGACCCAGTACTTC.